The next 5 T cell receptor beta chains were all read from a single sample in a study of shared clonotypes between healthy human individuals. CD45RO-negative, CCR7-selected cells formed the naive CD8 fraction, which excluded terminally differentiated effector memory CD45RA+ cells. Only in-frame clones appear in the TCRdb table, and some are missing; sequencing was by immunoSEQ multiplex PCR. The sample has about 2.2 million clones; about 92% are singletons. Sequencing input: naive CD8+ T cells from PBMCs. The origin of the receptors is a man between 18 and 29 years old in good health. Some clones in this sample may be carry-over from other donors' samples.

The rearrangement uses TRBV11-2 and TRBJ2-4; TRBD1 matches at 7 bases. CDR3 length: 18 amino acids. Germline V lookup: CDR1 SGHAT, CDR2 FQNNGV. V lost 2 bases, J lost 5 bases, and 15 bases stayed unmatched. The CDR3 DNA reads TGTGCCAGCAGCTTATTCCCACTAACAGGGGCTCCCCAAAACATTCAGTACTTC. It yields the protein CASSLFPLTGAPQNIQYF.

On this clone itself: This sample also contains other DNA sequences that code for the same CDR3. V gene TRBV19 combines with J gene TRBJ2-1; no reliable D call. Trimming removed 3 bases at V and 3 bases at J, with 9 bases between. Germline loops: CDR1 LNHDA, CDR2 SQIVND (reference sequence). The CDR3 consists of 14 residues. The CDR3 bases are TGTGCCAGTAGTATTGTTGCCAGCTACAATGAGCAGTTCTTC. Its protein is CASSIVASYNEQFF.

CDR3 DNA sequence: TGTGCCAGCAGTGAAGACTTGGTAGGCGGGAGGGGGACTAGCACAGATACGCAGTATTTT. As protein: CASSEDLVGGRGTSTDTQYF. The chain has TRBV2 and TRBJ2-3, with TRBD2 matching 9 bases. The length of the CDR3 is 20 residues. Germline assignment: CDR1 SNHLY and CDR2 FYNNEI. J was trimmed by 0 bases and V by 1 base; bases with no gene match: 14.

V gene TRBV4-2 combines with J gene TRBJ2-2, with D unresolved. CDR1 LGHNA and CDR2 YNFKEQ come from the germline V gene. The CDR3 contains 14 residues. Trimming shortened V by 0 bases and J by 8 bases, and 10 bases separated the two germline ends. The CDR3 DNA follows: TGTGCCAGCAGCCAAGATGACATTAGGGGGGAGCTGTTTTTT. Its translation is CASSQDDIRGELFF.

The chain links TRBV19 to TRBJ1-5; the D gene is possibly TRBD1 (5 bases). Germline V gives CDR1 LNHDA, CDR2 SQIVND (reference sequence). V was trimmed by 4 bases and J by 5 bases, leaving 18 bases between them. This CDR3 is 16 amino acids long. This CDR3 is CASSTGLVGLDQPQHF. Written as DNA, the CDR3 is TGTGCCAGTAGTACGGGGCTGGTGGGCCTTGATCAGCCCCAGCATTTT.